The clone carrying this TCR beta chain has a handful of counts. The data originate from a study of blood T cells in healthy people across ages. The authors ran a second PCR of roughly 7 to 11 cycles using a sample-barcoded 5' primer and a J-beta primer mix. Each cDNA molecule carried a tag from a template-switch adaptor that contained 12 random nucleotides. Every sample gave at least 3 million paired-end reads containing CDR3. TCRdb reprocessed the 5' RACE reads with MiXCR, giving one entry per CDR3 protein. The sample contains under 2,000,000 distinct CDR3 sequences, roughly 52% of which appear only once. CDR1 is SGDLS, CDR2 YYNGEE, per germline. This CDR3 has 14 residues. Trimming removed 1 base at V and 3 bases at J, with 8 bases between.

Sample: blood. The clonotype originates from a woman aged 40 to 50 in good health. This sequence joins TRBV9 and TRBJ2-1, with D perhaps matching TRBD1 (5 bases). The CDR3 region has the DNA TGTGCCAGCAGCGTATCAACAGGCTACAATGAGCAGTTCTTC. Translation gives CASSVSTGYNEQFF. Variable domain in full (rest from reference TRBV9 and TRBJ2-1): DSGVTQTPKHLITATGQRVTLRCSPRSGDLSVYWYQQSLDQGLQFLIQYYNGEERAKGNILERFSAQQFPDLHSELNLSSLELGDSALYFCASSVSTGYNEQFFGPGTRLTVL.